Below, 30 T cell receptor beta chains from the same sample are listed, as sequenced in a study of blood T cell repertoires in COVID-19. The assay was immunoSEQ multiplex PCR, and TCRdb's table has in-frame clones only and misses some. The sample lists about 56,000 clones; roughly nine tenths were seen once. The sample comprised peripheral blood. The receptors were gathered from a woman in her fifties or sixties with COVID-19, enrolled during active disease.

This chain joins TRBV28 and TRBJ1-1; 10 bases map to TRBD1. Unmatched junction bases numbered 2, after V lost 4 bases and J lost 3 bases. This CDR3 region has 14 residues. Germline CDR1 MDHEN, CDR2 SYDVKM. CDR3 in DNA: TGTGCCAGCAGTTCGACAGGGGGCTACACTGAAGCTTTCTTT. Residues: CASSSTGGYTEAFF.

V usage is TRBV2 and J usage is TRBJ2-2; D gene unclear. The CDR3 runs to 14 residues. V was shortened by 2 bases and J by 1 base, with 5 bases between the two germline ends. Germline values: CDR1 SNHLY, CDR2 FYNNEI. The CDR3 sequence is CASSESVNTGELFF. In DNA, the CDR3 is TGTGCCAGCAGTGAATCTGTGAACACCGGGGAGCTGTTTTTT.

Here the CDR3 DNA reads TGCGCCAGCAGCTTGGCTGGGCAGGGGGAGGCCGAGCAGTACTTC. As protein: CASSLAGQGEAEQYF. J is TRBJ2-7 and V is TRBV5-1, with D maybe TRBD1 (7 bases). Germline V gene data show CDR1 as SGHRS and CDR2 as YFSETQ. V lost 0 bases to trimming and J lost 6 bases, with 16 bases between them. The CDR3 loop spans 15 amino acids.

The rearrangement uses TRBV24-1 and TRBJ2-2, with D uncertain. This CDR3 is built from 14 residues. V shed 0 bases and J shed 6 bases, with 7 bases lying between them. Looked up from germline, CDR1 is KGHDR and CDR2 is SFDVKD. CDR3 sequence reads: CATSDLNTPGELFF. Written as DNA, the CDR3 is TGTGCCACCAGTGATTTGAATACTCCCGGGGAGCTGTTTTTT.

In nucleotides, the CDR3 is TGTGCCAGCAGCTACGGACTAGCGGGGGGGTCAGATACGCAGTATTTT. Its protein is CASSYGLAGGSDTQYF. The V call is TRBV5-5, the J call TRBJ2-3; 15 nucleotides agree with TRBD2. J was trimmed by 4 bases and V by 3 bases; bases with no gene match: 3. Germline V gene lookup returns CDR1 SGHKS and CDR2 YYEKEE (reference sequence). CDR3 length equals 16 residues.

V usage is TRBV10-3 and J usage is TRBJ2-2; D might be TRBD1 (7 bases). Germline V CDR1 and CDR2: ENHRY, SYGVKD. Trimming stripped 4 bases from V and 1 base from J, with 13 bases between. This CDR3 region has 16 residues. The CDR3 DNA follows: TGTGCCATCAGTGGAAGACAGGGAGGGAACACCGGGGAGCTGTTTTTT. It translates to CAISGRQGGNTGELFF.

This clone was seen a single time. The V call is TRBV5-8, the J call TRBJ2-3, with 13 positions matching TRBD2. The CDR3 loop spans 13 amino acids. Germline lookup yields CDR1 SGHTS and CDR2 YDEGEE. V lost 8 bases to trimming and J lost 9 bases; unmatched junction nucleotides: 6. This CDR3 reads CASLLAGGWTQYF. The CDR3 coding sequence is TGTGCCAGTTTACTAGCGGGAGGGTGGACGCAGTATTTT.

V usage is TRBV10-2 and J usage is TRBJ2-1; 11 nucleotides match TRBD2. Per the germline V gene, CDR1 is WSHSY and CDR2 is SAAADI. The V segment lost 1 base and the J segment 6 bases; nucleotides outside the gene matches: 8. CDR3 size: 17 residues. The CDR3 loop is CASSEFTGLAGPNEQFF. CDR3 coding DNA: TGCGCCAGCAGTGAGTTTACAGGACTAGCGGGCCCCAATGAGCAGTTCTTC.

This clone was recorded once. The chain is built from TRBV5-1 and TRBJ1-1; D gene ambiguous. The CDR3 loop spans 14 amino acids. The germline CDR1 and CDR2 sequences are SGHRS and YFSETQ. Trimming took off 0 bases at V and 5 bases at J, with 11 bases between the two ends. In DNA form, the CDR3 reads TGCGCCAGCAGCTTGGGGGCCTCCGGTACTGAAGCTTTCTTT. It specifies CASSLGASGTEAFF.

Comments on this clone: This CDR3 is also generated by other DNA sequences in the sample. The V gene is TRBV12-3 or TRBV12-4, the J gene TRBJ1-2, with D tentatively TRBD1 (6 bases). Trimming took 6 bases from V and 4 from J, leaving 12 bases between them. The CDR3 is 13 amino acids. For the CDR3, the DNA is TGTGCCAGCAGCCCGACAGGTTTCTATGGCTACACCTTC. As protein: CASSPTGFYGYTF.

This clone has a handful of counts. The chain couples TRBV29-1 to TRBJ2-7, with D possibly TRBD2 on 5 matching bases. The CDR3 has 12 residues. Germline V gene data show CDR1 as SQVTM and CDR2 as ANQGSEA. With 6 bases removed from V and 5 bases from J, the gap between germline ends came to 14 bases. The CDR3 here is CSVSTISNEQYF. Here the CDR3 DNA reads TGCAGCGTCTCGACTATTTCTAACGAGCAGTACTTC.

J is TRBJ1-4 and V is TRBV12-3 or TRBV12-4; D is undetermined. The CDR3 length is 13 residues. Between the trimmed V and J ends, which lost 11 bases and 5 bases, there was a span of 15 bases. The DNA of the CDR3 is TGTGCCGCACGGAGGAGCCCCAATGAAAAACTGTTTTTT. Translated: CAARRSPNEKLFF.

This clone was seen a handful of times. This rearrangement joins TRBV5-5 to TRBJ2-2; tentatively, D is TRBD1 (6 bases). Trimming removed 3 bases at V and 2 bases at J, with 8 bases between. This CDR3 has 14 amino acids. Germline V gene sequence: CDR1 SGHKS, CDR2 YYEKEE (reference sequence). The CDR3, as DNA: TGTGCCAGCAGCTGGGGACAAAACACCGGGGAGCTGTTTTTT. It encodes CASSWGQNTGELFF.

This sequence joins TRBV6-1 and TRBJ1-1; D gene unclear. Trimming left V 0 bases short and J 3 bases short, with 8 bases between. The CDR3 extends over 14 amino acids. Germline values: CDR1 MNHNS, CDR2 SASEGT. The CDR3 is CASSEAPGYTEAFF. CDR3 in DNA: TGTGCCAGCAGTGAAGCTCCGGGGTACACTGAAGCTTTCTTT.

The chain combines TRBV6-5 with TRBJ1-6, with D possibly matching TRBD1 (6 bases). Germline loops: CDR1 MNHEY, CDR2 SVGAGI. The CDR3 contains 14 residues. Trimming removed 6 bases at V and 14 bases at J, with 20 bases between. DNA for the CDR3: TGTGCCAGCAGACACAGGGTTGGGTGGAATTCCCTCCACTTT. Translating gives CASRHRVGWNSLHF.

The V call is TRBV2, the J call TRBJ1-1, with D unclear. CDR3 length: 12 residues. The V gene lost 6 bases and the J gene lost 6 bases, with 11 bases spanning the gap. The germline gives CDR1 SNHLY, CDR2 FYNNEI. CDR3 sequence reads: CASRPSGPEAFF. Written as DNA, the CDR3 is TGTGCCAGCAGGCCGAGCGGGCCTGAAGCTTTCTTT.

The genes are TRBV6-5 and TRBJ2-7; 13 bases are shared with TRBD2. Looked up from germline, CDR1 is MNHEY and CDR2 is SVGAGI. There are 15 residues in the CDR3. V was clipped by 7 bases and J by 5 bases; unmatched bases: 8. The CDR3 nucleotides are TGTGCCAGCAAGGGACTAGCGGGAATTGCCCACGAGCAGTACTTC. It specifies CASKGLAGIAHEQYF.

V is TRBV14 and J is TRBJ2-1, with 8 bases lining up with TRBD2. Germline lookup yields CDR1 SGHDN and CDR2 FVKESK. The J segment lost 4 bases and the V segment lost 3 bases, leaving 5 bases of the junction unmatched. The CDR3 is 15 amino acids. The CDR3, as DNA: TGTGCCAGCAGCCAGTTGGGACTAGGGTACAATGAGCAGTTCTTC. Amino acid sequence: CASSQLGLGYNEQFF.

The chain uses TRBV19 and TRBJ2-2; D gene ambiguous. Trimming took 4 bases from V and 3 from J, leaving 18 bases between them. There are 17 residues in the CDR3. Germline V gives CDR1 LNHDA, CDR2 SQIVND (reference sequence). The CDR3 sequence is CASSKISFSRDTGELFF. The CDR3 DNA is TGTGCCAGTAGTAAAATTAGCTTCTCCCGGGACACCGGGGAGCTGTTTTTT.

This sequence joins TRBV7-2 and TRBJ2-2; maybe TRBD1 (6 bases). Germline V gives CDR1 SGHTA, CDR2 FQGNSA. The V gene lost 5 bases and the J gene lost 3 bases, with 13 bases spanning the gap. The CDR3 totals 15 residues. CDR3 loop: CASSDRLGDTGELFF. The DNA for the CDR3 is TGTGCCAGCAGCGACAGGCTTGGGGACACCGGGGAGCTGTTTTTT.

V usage is TRBV19 and J usage is TRBJ1-2, with TRBD1 matching 7 bases. The junction had 11 bases not matched to a gene; V was cut back by 5 bases and J by 5 bases. Germline values: CDR1 LNHDA, CDR2 SQIVND (reference sequence). The CDR3 consists of 15 residues. The CDR3 loop is CASSHRQGDRYGYTF. CDR3 coding DNA: TGTGCCAGTAGTCACAGACAGGGTGATCGGTATGGCTACACCTTC.

The chain uses TRBV6-1 and TRBJ2-7; 9 nucleotides align to TRBD1. Per the germline V gene, CDR1 is MNHNS and CDR2 is SASEGT. This CDR3 is built from 16 residues. Trimming removed 2 bases from V and 2 bases from J; junction bases left unmatched: 7. The CDR3 loop is CASSEIAGQGPYEQYF. The DNA of the CDR3 is TGTGCCAGCAGTGAAATCGCGGGACAGGGTCCCTACGAGCAGTACTTC.

The V and J genes are TRBV27 and TRBJ2-1; D perhaps matches TRBD2 (5 bases). There are 15 residues in the CDR3. Germline lookup yields CDR1 MNHEY and CDR2 SMNVEV (reference sequence). The V end was cut by 3 bases, the J end by 5 bases, with 14 bases between. DNA of the CDR3: TGTGCCAGCAGTTTCATAGCGAGGTACGACAATGAGCAGTTCTTC. Encoded protein: CASSFIARYDNEQFF.

This chain uses TRBV12-3 or TRBV12-4 with TRBJ2-1; no definite D call. Trimming took off 6 bases at V and 9 bases at J, with 9 bases between the two ends. The length of the CDR3 is 11 residues. CDR3 protein: CASRIGIEQFF. In DNA, the CDR3 is TGTGCCAGCAGAATCGGTATTGAGCAGTTCTTC.

The chain combines TRBV4-3 with TRBJ1-1, with D uncertain. The CDR3 length is 15 residues. Germline V gene sequence: CDR1 LGHNA, CDR2 YSLEER. V lost 0 bases, J lost 5 bases, and 13 bases lay in between. CDR3 region: CASSQDEGPTTEAFF. CDR3 coding DNA: TGCGCCAGCAGCCAAGATGAGGGCCCCACAACTGAAGCTTTCTTT.

This clone appeared a single time. The genes are TRBV18 and TRBJ2-1; 12 bases map to TRBD2. The germline V gene has CDR1 KGHSH and CDR2 LQKENI. This CDR3 has 16 residues. The junction had 6 bases not matched to a gene; V was cut back by 0 bases and J by 9 bases. CDR3 sequence (DNA): TGTGCCAGCTCACCACCGGCTAGCGGGGGGGCCGGTGAGCAGTTCTTC. Amino acid sequence: CASSPPASGGAGEQFF.

V usage is TRBV28 and J usage is TRBJ2-5; TRBD1 matches at 12 bases. The germline gives CDR1 MDHEN, CDR2 SYDVKM. The CDR3 spans 17 residues. Trimming took 5 bases from V and 4 from J; bases not matched to a gene: 11. The CDR3 loop is CASSTGTGGLGLETQYF. DNA for the CDR3: TGTGCCAGCAGTACCGGGACAGGGGGCTTAGGTTTAGAGACCCAGTACTTC.

The rearrangement uses TRBV18 and TRBJ2-5; tentatively, D is TRBD2 (5 bases). Germline V gene data show CDR1 as KGHSH and CDR2 as LQKENI. The CDR3 spans 13 residues. V was clipped by 1 base and J by 2 bases, with 5 bases between them. CDR3 nucleotides: TGTGCCAGCTCACCACGGGAGCAAGAGACCCAGTACTTC. This codes for CASSPREQETQYF.

The chain employs TRBV14 and TRBJ1-2; D possibly corresponds to TRBD1 (5 bases). The V gene lost 1 base and the J gene lost 2 bases, with 14 bases spanning the gap. Germline loops: CDR1 SGHDN, CDR2 FVKESK. The CDR3 extends over 16 amino acids. The CDR3 nucleotides read TGTGCCAGCAGCCAAGTCTGGGGCCTGGGAAACTATGGCTACACCTTC. Amino acid sequence: CASSQVWGLGNYGYTF.

V and J are TRBV12-3 or TRBV12-4 and TRBJ1-5, with 7 nucleotides matching TRBD1. This CDR3 is built from 13 residues. The V gene end was trimmed by 6 bases and the J gene end by 7 bases; junction bases not matched to a gene: 6. The chain's CDR3 is CASSLAQGQPQHF. DNA for the CDR3: TGTGCCAGCAGCCTAGCACAGGGGCAGCCCCAGCATTTT.